The 31 T cell receptor beta chains below come from one sample, sequenced in a study of vaccination effects on CD4 cells after COVID-19. Before any sequencing was done, the ViraFEST assay used viral peptide pools to expand antigen-specific CD4+ T cells. Culture proceeded for about 11 days, and CD4+ T cells were then isolated. Infection dated between March and December 2020, before the Alpha, Beta and Delta variants reached the United States. Profiling relied on immunoSEQ multiplex PCR, and the TCRdb table lists in-frame clones only, not all of them. The sample consists of around 40,000 clones, approximately 72% of them appearing once. Antigen specificity for these receptors is unknown. This specimen consisted of CD4+ T cells from PBMCs cultured with a peptide pool, obtained before COVID-19 vaccination. All receptors come from a human donor who had a prior SARS-CoV-2 infection.

The CDR3 sequence: CASQARPSGHYNEQFF. Here the CDR3 DNA reads TGTGCCAGTCAGGCACGCCCTAGCGGACACTACAATGAGCAGTTCTTC. The genes are TRBV19 and TRBJ2-1; 7 bases line up with TRBD2. J gave up 3 bases and V 8 bases, and 13 bases lay outside the gene matches. Germline values: CDR1 LNHDA, CDR2 SQIVND (reference sequence). This CDR3 spans 16 amino acids.

This chain uses TRBV24-1 with TRBJ2-4; D not resolved. This CDR3 comprises 16 residues. Trimming cost V 12 bases and J 0 bases, with 20 bases left between them. CDR1 is KGHDR, CDR2 SFDVKD, per germline. The CDR3 region is CAASPLIRGAKNIQYF. The DNA for the CDR3 is TGTGCCGCGAGCCCTTTAATTCGAGGAGCCAAAAACATTCAGTACTTC.

The chain uses TRBV27 and TRBJ1-1, with D perhaps matching TRBD1 (5 bases). Germline V gene sequence: CDR1 MNHEY, CDR2 SMNVEV (reference sequence). The germline V and J ends were trimmed by 0 bases and 6 bases, with 8 bases remaining between them. CDR3 size: 13 residues. CDR3 sequence reads: CASSLSWGAEAFF. The CDR3 DNA sequence: TGTGCCAGCAGTTTATCTTGGGGGGCTGAAGCTTTCTTT.

This clone was seen a handful of times. The J gene is TRBJ1-2, the V gene TRBV2; 12 bases agree with TRBD1. The V segment lost 6 bases and the J segment 5 bases; nucleotides outside the gene matches: 7. Germline-derived CDR1 and CDR2 are SNHLY and FYNNEI. The CDR3 has 15 residues. The CDR3 loop is CASSSGTGGGYGYTF. The CDR3 region has the DNA TGTGCCAGCAGCTCCGGGACAGGGGGCGGTTATGGCTACACCTTC.

The V gene is TRBV18, the J gene TRBJ2-1; D might be TRBD2 (6 bases). Trimming took off 2 bases at V and 8 bases at J, with 25 bases between the two ends. There are 18 residues in the CDR3. CDR1 KGHSH and CDR2 LQKENI come from the germline V gene. DNA of the CDR3: TGTGCCAGCTCACCATACGTCGGGCTTGGAACGGGAGCCTATGAGCAGTTCTTC. Its translation is CASSPYVGLGTGAYEQFF.

V usage is TRBV14 and J usage is TRBJ1-4; 8 nucleotides line up with TRBD1. V dropped 2 bases and J dropped 0; count of bases not matched to a gene: 2. The CDR3 is 16 residues long. Germline values: CDR1 SGHDN, CDR2 FVKESK. Here the CDR3 reads CASSQTQGATNEKLFF. CDR3 DNA: TGTGCCAGCAGCCAAACACAGGGGGCAACTAATGAAAAACTGTTTTTT.

The V and J genes are TRBV15 and TRBJ2-5; D unclear. The CDR3 runs to 14 residues. The V gene lost 2 bases and the J gene lost 3 bases, with 10 bases spanning the gap. CDR1 is LNHNV, CDR2 YYDKDF, per germline (reference sequence). CDR3 sequence reads: CATSRRSSEETQYF. The CDR3 DNA reads TGTGCCACCAGCAGACGGAGCTCCGAAGAGACCCAGTACTTC.

This clone was counted a few times. The V call is TRBV2, the J call TRBJ1-4; D gene ambiguous. V lost 3 bases, J lost 8 bases, and 13 bases lay in between. CDR1 is SNHLY and CDR2 is FYNNEI in the germline V gene. There are 14 residues in the CDR3. Here the CDR3 DNA reads TGTGCCAGCAGTGACAGGATCTCGTTCGAAAAACTGTTTTTT. This codes for CASSDRISFEKLFF.

As DNA, the CDR3 is TGTGCCAGCAGCCTCCGACAGGGGGGCTCCTACAATGAGCAGTTCTTC. This translates into CASSLRQGGSYNEQFF. The rearrangement links TRBV7-6 to TRBJ2-1; TRBD1 agrees at 9 bases. V was clipped by 5 bases and J by 0 bases; unmatched bases: 5. The CDR3 runs to 16 residues. Germline V gene sequence: CDR1 SGHVS, CDR2 FNYEAQ.

The V gene is TRBV19, the J gene TRBJ1-4, with TRBD1 matching over 8 bases. Germline V gene data show CDR1 as LNHDA and CDR2 as SQIVND (reference sequence). The CDR3 extends over 15 amino acids. With V trimmed by 5 bases and J by 7 bases, 9 bases remained unmatched. The CDR3 nucleotides are TGTGCCAGTAGTCCTGGACAGGGCCTTGGTGAAAAACTGTTTTTT. Its translation is CASSPGQGLGEKLFF.

The chain couples TRBV19 to TRBJ2-1; 9 bases are a match to TRBD2. This CDR3 contains 15 residues. Losses at the gene ends were 6 bases for V and 8 bases for J; bases not matched to a gene: 11. Looked up from germline, CDR1 is LNHDA and CDR2 is SQIVND (reference sequence). The CDR3 is CASSRAGGRVDEQFF. The CDR3 bases are TGTGCCAGTAGCCGAGCGGGAGGCCGTGTTGATGAGCAGTTCTTC.

This chain joins TRBV6-5 and TRBJ2-7; 11 bases agree with TRBD2. V lost 6 bases to trimming and J lost 1 base; unmatched junction nucleotides: 2. From germline, CDR1 is MNHEY and CDR2 SVGAGI. This CDR3 contains 14 residues. CDR3 sequence (DNA): TGTGCCAGCAGACGGACTAGCGGGTCCTACGAGCAGTACTTC. It specifies CASRRTSGSYEQYF.

CDR3 nucleotides: TGTGCCAGCAGCTGGGGACAGGGAGTAGGCGAGCAGTACTTC. It is translated as CASSWGQGVGEQYF. The gene calls are TRBV5-4 and TRBJ2-7; TRBD1 agrees at 9 bases. With 3 bases clipped from V and 6 bases from J, the junction kept 7 bases outside the gene matches. The germline V gene has CDR1 SGHNT and CDR2 YYREEE (reference sequence). This CDR3 has 14 residues. The full variable domain, its missing parts supplied by reference TRBV5-4 and TRBJ2-7, is ETGVTQSPTHLIKTRGQQVTLRCSSQSGHNTVSWYQQALGQGPQFIFQYYREEENGRGNFPPRFSGLQFPNYSSELNVNALELDDSALYLCASSWGQGVGEQYFGPGTRLTVT.

The chain combines TRBV5-1 with TRBJ2-3, with a tentative D call TRBD2 (5 bases). Trimming took 1 base from V and 4 from J, leaving 13 bases between them. CDR3 length: 15 amino acids. From germline, CDR1 is SGHRS and CDR2 YFSETQ. The CDR3 loop reads CASSLRPGLADTQYF. CDR3 sequence (DNA): TGCGCCAGCAGCTTGCGTCCGGGATTAGCAGATACGCAGTATTTT.

The chain employs TRBV7-2 and TRBJ2-1; D remains unclear. Trimming took 5 bases from V and 8 from J, leaving 22 bases between them. The germline V gene encodes CDR1 SGHTA and CDR2 FQGNSA. The CDR3 loop spans 16 amino acids. CDR3 bases: TGTGCCAGCAGCCCGAGTAGAGTTAAGGATGCTCATGAGCAGTTCTTC. Protein: CASSPSRVKDAHEQFF.

The rearrangement joins TRBV5-4 to TRBJ1-2, with D possibly being TRBD1 (6 bases). V was trimmed by 0 bases and J by 4 bases, leaving 13 bases between them. CDR1 and CDR2 from the germline V gene are SGHNT and YYREEE (reference sequence). The length of the CDR3 is 15 residues. DNA for the CDR3: TGTGCCAGCAGCTTGGGGGGGCGGGCCTCCTATGGCTACACCTTC. It is translated as CASSLGGRASYGYTF.

There are a few counts of this clone. The chain links TRBV6-6 to TRBJ1-5; D remains unclear. The germline V gene encodes CDR1 MNHNY and CDR2 SVGAGI (reference sequence). The CDR3 loop spans 11 amino acids. V lost 5 bases, J lost 5 bases, and 4 bases lay in between. The CDR3 protein is CASSKDQPQHF. CDR3 sequence (DNA): TGTGCCAGCAGTAAGGATCAGCCCCAGCATTTT.

The genes are TRBV20-1 and TRBJ2-5; D not resolved. The CDR3 spans 11 residues. Trimming took off 7 bases at V and 4 bases at J, with 10 bases between the two ends. Germline assignment: CDR1 DFQATT and CDR2 SNEGSKA (reference sequence). CDR3: CSGSMGETQYF. CDR3 bases: TGCAGTGGATCAATGGGAGAGACCCAGTACTTC.

This chain uses TRBV7-9 with TRBJ1-1; D is uncertain. This CDR3 is 16 amino acids long. V was cut by 5 bases and J by 7 bases, with 23 bases left in between. CDR1 SEHNR and CDR2 FQNEAQ come from the germline V gene (reference sequence). CDR3 bases: TGTGCCAGCAGCCCTACCGGGTCGTGGGGTTCCAGTGAAGCTTTCTTT. Protein: CASSPTGSWGSSEAFF.

The chain carries TRBV5-4 and TRBJ2-3; D not resolved. Trimming took 2 bases from V and 4 from J, leaving 8 bases between them. Germline V gives CDR1 SGHNT, CDR2 YYREEE (reference sequence). This CDR3 spans 13 amino acids. CDR3 amino acids: CASSFLASDTQYF. In DNA, the CDR3 is TGTGCCAGCAGCTTTTTAGCTTCAGATACGCAGTATTTT.

The V and J genes are TRBV18 and TRBJ1-6, with 8 bases lining up with TRBD1. In germline, CDR1 is KGHSH, CDR2 LQKENI. J lost 8 bases, V lost 5 bases, and 5 bases had no gene match. The CDR3 covers 14 residues. CDR3 coding DNA: TGTGCCAGCTCAGGACAGGGACGGGATTCACCCCTCCACTTT. Protein sequence: CASSGQGRDSPLHF.

J is TRBJ2-7 and V is TRBV28; 11 bases fit TRBD1. There are 15 residues in the CDR3. Germline V gene sequence: CDR1 MDHEN, CDR2 SYDVKM. Unmatched junction bases numbered 4, after V lost 4 bases and J lost 2 bases. In nucleotides, the CDR3 is TGTGCCAGCAGTTCACCGGGACAGGGGGCCTACGAGCAGTACTTC. As protein: CASSSPGQGAYEQYF.

This chain connects TRBV18 to TRBJ1-1; 7 bases fit TRBD1. The CDR3 has 15 amino acids. CDR1 and CDR2 (germline): KGHSH, LQKENI. With V trimmed by 6 bases and J by 1 base, 8 bases remained unmatched. CDR3 region: CASSPGQAGNTEAFF. The CDR3 region has the DNA TGTGCCAGCTCTCCCGGACAGGCGGGGAACACTGAAGCTTTCTTT.

J is TRBJ2-3 and V is TRBV6-5; unclear D gene. Germline V gene sequence: CDR1 MNHEY, CDR2 SVGAGI. V lost 8 bases and J 1 base, leaving 7 bases between the germline ends. This CDR3 has 12 amino acids. CDR3 sequence reads: CASRSGTDTQYF. In DNA form, the CDR3 reads TGTGCCAGCCGGAGCGGCACAGATACGCAGTATTTT.

The V call is TRBV18, the J call TRBJ1-3; 8 bases fit TRBD1. Germline V lookup: CDR1 KGHSH, CDR2 LQKENI. This CDR3 region has 16 residues. Losses at the gene ends were 2 bases for V and 0 bases for J; bases not matched to a gene: 3. The CDR3 DNA follows: TGTGCCAGCTCACCAAACACAGGGGGCTCTGGAAACACCATATATTTT. Amino acids: CASSPNTGGSGNTIYF.

The J gene is TRBJ2-3, the V gene TRBV11-3; no firm D call. Trimming took 5 bases from V and 3 from J, leaving 6 bases between them. Germline V gene data show CDR1 as SGHNT and CDR2 as YENEEA. The CDR3 consists of 12 residues. The CDR3 DNA reads as TGTGCCAGCAGCCCCGGGACAGATACGCAGTATTTT. This gives the protein CASSPGTDTQYF.

In its sample, this clone was seen once. The rearrangement uses TRBV15 and TRBJ2-4; 7 bases match TRBD2. Trimming removed 5 bases from V and 2 bases from J; junction bases left unmatched: 12. The CDR3 covers 17 residues. Germline values: CDR1 LNHNV, CDR2 YYDKDF (reference sequence). CDR3 region: CATSFGAAGVTKNIQYF. The CDR3, as DNA: TGTGCCACCAGCTTTGGGGCGGCGGGGGTGACCAAAAACATTCAGTACTTC. The whole variable domain, remainder taken from reference TRBV15 and TRBJ2-4, is DAMVIQNPRYQVTQFGKPVTLSCSQTLNHNVMYWYQQKSSQAPKLLFHYYDKDFNNEADTPDNFQSRRPNTSFCFLDIRSPGLGDTAMYLCATSFGAAGVTKNIQYFGAGTRLSVL.

The J gene is TRBJ1-1, the V gene TRBV7-9, with 8 bases lining up with TRBD1. After removal of 5 bases from V and 4 bases from J, the junction contained 6 bases not matched to a gene. The CDR3 spans 14 residues. Germline lookup yields CDR1 SEHNR and CDR2 FQNEAQ (reference sequence). This CDR3 reads CASSKQGVRTEAFF. CDR3 sequence (DNA): TGTGCCAGCAGCAAACAGGGGGTACGCACTGAAGCTTTCTTT.

The V and J genes are TRBV27 and TRBJ1-2; D is ambiguous. CDR1 is MNHEY and CDR2 is SMNVEV in the germline V gene (reference sequence). The length of the CDR3 is 13 residues. Trimming removed 2 bases at V and 4 bases at J, with 8 bases between. CDR3 protein: CASSLRAVYGYTF. The CDR3, as DNA: TGTGCCAGCAGTTTAAGGGCAGTCTATGGCTACACCTTC.

The V gene is TRBV5-1, the J gene TRBJ1-2; possible D gene TRBD1, 6 bases. The V end lost 4 bases, the J end lost 1 base, and 11 bases lay between the germline ends. The CDR3 runs 14 residues. Germline-derived CDR1 and CDR2 are SGHRS and YFSETQ. The CDR3 sequence is CASSPDRLNYGYTF. As DNA, the CDR3 is TGCGCCAGCAGCCCGGACAGACTTAACTATGGCTACACCTTC.

This sequence joins TRBV19 and TRBJ2-5; D tentatively reads TRBD1 or TRBD2 (5 bases each). The CDR3 has 12 residues. V gave up 10 bases and J gave up 1 base, with 10 bases separating them. Germline lookup yields CDR1 LNHDA and CDR2 SQIVND (reference sequence). The CDR3 nucleotides read TGTGCCATGGGGGAGTTCCAAGAGACCCAGTACTTC. This codes for CAMGEFQETQYF.